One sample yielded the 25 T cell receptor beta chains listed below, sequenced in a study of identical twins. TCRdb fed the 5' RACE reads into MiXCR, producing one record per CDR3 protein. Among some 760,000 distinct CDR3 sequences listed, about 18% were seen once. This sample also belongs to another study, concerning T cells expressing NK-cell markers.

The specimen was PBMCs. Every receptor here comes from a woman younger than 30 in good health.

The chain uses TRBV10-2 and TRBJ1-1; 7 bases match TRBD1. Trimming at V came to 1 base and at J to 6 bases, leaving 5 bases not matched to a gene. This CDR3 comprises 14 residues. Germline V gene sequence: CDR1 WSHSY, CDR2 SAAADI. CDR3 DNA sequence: TGCGCCAGCAGTGAGTGGGACAGCTGGTCTGAAGCTTTCTTT. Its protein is CASSEWDSWSEAFF.

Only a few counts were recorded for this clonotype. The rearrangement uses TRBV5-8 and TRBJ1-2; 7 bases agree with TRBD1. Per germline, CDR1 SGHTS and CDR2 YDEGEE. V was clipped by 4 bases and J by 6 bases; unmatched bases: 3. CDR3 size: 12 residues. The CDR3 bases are TGTGCCAGCAGCATTGACAGGGATGGCTACACCTTC. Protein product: CASSIDRDGYTF.

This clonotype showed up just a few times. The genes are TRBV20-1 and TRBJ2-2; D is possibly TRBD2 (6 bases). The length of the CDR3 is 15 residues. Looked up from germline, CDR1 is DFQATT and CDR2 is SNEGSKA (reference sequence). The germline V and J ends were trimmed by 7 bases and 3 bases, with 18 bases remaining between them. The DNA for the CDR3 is TGCAGTGTCCCTCCGGGAGATCCCTACACCGGGGAGCTGTTTTTT. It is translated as CSVPPGDPYTGELFF.

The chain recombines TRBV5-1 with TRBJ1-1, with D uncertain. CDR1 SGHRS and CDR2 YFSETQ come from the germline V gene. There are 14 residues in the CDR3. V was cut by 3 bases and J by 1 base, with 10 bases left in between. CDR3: CASSSAAPNTEAFF. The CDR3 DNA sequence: TGCGCCAGCAGCTCGGCCGCGCCGAACACTGAAGCTTTCTTT.

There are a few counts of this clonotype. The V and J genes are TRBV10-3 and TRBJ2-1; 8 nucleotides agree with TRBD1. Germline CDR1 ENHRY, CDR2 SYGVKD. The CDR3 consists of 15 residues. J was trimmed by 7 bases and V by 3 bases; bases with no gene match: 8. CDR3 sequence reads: CAISDRQGARNEQFF. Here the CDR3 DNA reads TGTGCCATCAGTGATAGGCAGGGGGCGCGGAATGAGCAGTTCTTC.

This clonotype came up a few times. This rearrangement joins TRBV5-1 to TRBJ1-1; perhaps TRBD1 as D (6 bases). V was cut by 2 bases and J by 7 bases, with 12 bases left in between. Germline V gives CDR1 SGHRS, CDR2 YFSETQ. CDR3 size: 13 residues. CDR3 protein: CASSLAGVVEAFF. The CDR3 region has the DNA TGCGCCAGCAGCTTAGCAGGGGTCGTTGAAGCTTTCTTT.

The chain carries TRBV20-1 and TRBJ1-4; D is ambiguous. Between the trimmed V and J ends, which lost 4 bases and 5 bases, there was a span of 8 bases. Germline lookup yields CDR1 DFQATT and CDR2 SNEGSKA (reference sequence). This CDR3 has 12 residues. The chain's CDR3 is CSAKRKNEKLFF. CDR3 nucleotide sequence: TGCAGTGCTAAACGGAAAAATGAAAAACTGTTTTTT.

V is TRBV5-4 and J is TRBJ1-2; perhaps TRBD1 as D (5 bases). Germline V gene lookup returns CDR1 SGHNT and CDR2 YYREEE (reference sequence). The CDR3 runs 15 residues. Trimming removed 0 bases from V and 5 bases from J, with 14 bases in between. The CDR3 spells CASSLAAGNSYGYTF. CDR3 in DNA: TGTGCCAGCAGCTTGGCGGCAGGGAATTCTTATGGCTACACCTTC.

The CDR3 protein is CSVAAGVNIQYF. Written as DNA, the CDR3 is TGCAGCGTTGCAGCGGGAGTAAACATTCAGTACTTC. The chain employs TRBV29-1 and TRBJ2-4, with 8 bases matching TRBD2. V shed 4 bases, J shed 6 bases, and the junction held 2 bases outside the gene matches. The CDR3 runs to 12 residues. Germline-derived CDR1 and CDR2 are SQVTM and ANQGSEA.

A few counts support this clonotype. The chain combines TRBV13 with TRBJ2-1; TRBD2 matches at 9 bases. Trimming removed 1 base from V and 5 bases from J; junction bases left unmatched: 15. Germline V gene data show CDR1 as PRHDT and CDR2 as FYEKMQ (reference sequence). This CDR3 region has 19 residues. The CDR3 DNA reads TGTGCCAGCAGCTTAGATCTTGGTTCCCTGACTAGCGGTCACAATGAGCAGTTCTTC. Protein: CASSLDLGSLTSGHNEQFF.

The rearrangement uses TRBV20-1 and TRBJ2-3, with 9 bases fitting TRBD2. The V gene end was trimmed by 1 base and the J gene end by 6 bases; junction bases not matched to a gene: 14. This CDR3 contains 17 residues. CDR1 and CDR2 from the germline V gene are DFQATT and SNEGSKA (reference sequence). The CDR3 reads CSARVDSGGTLFDTQYF. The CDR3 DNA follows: TGCAGTGCTAGAGTAGACAGCGGGGGGACCCTCTTTGATACGCAGTATTTT.

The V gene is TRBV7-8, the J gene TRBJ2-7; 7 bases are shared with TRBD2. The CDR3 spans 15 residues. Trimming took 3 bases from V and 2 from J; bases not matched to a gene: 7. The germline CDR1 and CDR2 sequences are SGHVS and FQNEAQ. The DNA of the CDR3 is TGTGCCAGCAGCTTTGAGCGGGGTTACACCTACGAGCAGTACTTC. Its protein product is CASSFERGYTYEQYF.

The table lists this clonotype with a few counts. CDR3 DNA: TGCAGTGCTACCCTAGAGGAATCGTCCTACAATGAGCAGTTCTTC. Translation: CSATLEESSYNEQFF. The chain has TRBV20-1 and TRBJ2-1, with no clear D. The CDR3 contains 15 residues. V lost 4 bases and J 1 base, leaving 14 bases between the germline ends. Germline V gene data show CDR1 as DFQATT and CDR2 as SNEGSKA (reference sequence).

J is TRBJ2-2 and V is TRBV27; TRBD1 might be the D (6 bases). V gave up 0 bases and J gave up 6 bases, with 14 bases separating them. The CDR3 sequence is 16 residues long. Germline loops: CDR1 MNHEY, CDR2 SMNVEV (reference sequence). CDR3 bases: TGTGCCAGCAGTTTATCGGGTTATGGGGGCGCCGGGGAGCTGTTTTTT. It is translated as CASSLSGYGGAGELFF.

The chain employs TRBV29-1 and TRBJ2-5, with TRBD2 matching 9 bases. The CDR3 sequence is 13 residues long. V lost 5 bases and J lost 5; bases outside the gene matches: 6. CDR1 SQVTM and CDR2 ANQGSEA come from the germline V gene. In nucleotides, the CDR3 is TGCAGCGTTAGCGGGAGGACGTGGGAGACCCAGTACTTC. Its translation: CSVSGRTWETQYF.

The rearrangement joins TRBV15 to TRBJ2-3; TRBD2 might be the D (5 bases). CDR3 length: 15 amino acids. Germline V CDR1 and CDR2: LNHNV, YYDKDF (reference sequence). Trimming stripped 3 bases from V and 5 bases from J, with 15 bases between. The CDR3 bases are TGTGCCACCAGCAGTCCAAAGCGGTTGGGAGATACGCAGTATTTT. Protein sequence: CATSSPKRLGDTQYF.

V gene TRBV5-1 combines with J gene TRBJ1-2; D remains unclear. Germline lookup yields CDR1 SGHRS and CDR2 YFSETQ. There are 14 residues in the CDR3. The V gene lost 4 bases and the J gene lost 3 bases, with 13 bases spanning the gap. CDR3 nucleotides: TGCGCCAGCAGCCTAAGGACGGGGTACTATGGCTACACCTTC. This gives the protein CASSLRTGYYGYTF. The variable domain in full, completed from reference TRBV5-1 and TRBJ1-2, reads KAGVTQTPRYLIKTRGQQVTLSCSPISGHRSVSWYQQTPGQGLQFLFEYFSETQRNKGNFPGRFSGRQFSNSRSEMNVSTLELGDSALYLCASSLRTGYYGYTFGSGTRLTVV.

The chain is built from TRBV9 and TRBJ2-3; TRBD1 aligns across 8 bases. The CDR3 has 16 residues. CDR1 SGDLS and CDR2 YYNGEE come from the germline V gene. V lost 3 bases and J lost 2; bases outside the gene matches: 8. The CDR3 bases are TGTGCCAGCAGCGGCAGACAGGGGACCTACACAGATACGCAGTATTTT. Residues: CASSGRQGTYTDTQYF.

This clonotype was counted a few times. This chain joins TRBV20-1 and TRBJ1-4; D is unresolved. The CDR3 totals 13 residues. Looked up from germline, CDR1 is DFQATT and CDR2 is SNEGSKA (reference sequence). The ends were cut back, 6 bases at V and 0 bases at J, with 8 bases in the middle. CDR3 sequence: CSARPATNEKLFF. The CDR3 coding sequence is TGCAGTGCACGACCGGCAACTAATGAAAAACTGTTTTTT.

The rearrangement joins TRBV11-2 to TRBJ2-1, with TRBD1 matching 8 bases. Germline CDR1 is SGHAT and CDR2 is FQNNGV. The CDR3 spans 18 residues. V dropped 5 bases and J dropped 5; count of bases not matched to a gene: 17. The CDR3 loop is CASSQTGGRGPEDNEQFF. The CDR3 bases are TGTGCCAGCAGCCAAACAGGGGGACGTGGGCCAGAGGACAATGAGCAGTTCTTC. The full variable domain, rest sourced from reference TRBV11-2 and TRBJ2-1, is EAGVAQSPRYKIIEKRQSVAFWCNPISGHATLYWYQQILGQGPKLLIQFQNNGVVDDSQLPKDRFSAERLKGVDSTLKIQPAKLEDSAVYLCASSQTGGRGPEDNEQFFGPGTRLTVL.

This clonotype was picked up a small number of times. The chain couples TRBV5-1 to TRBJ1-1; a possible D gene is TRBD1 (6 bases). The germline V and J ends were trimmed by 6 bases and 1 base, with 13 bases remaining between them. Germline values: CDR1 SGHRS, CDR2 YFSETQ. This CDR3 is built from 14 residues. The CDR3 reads CASTATGTNTEAFF. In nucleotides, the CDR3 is TGCGCCAGCACCGCTACAGGGACGAACACTGAAGCTTTCTTT.

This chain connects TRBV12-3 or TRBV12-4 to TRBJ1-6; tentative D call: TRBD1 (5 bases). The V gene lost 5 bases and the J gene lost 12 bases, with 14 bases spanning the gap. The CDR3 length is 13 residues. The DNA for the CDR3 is TGTGCCAGCAGTGGAGGCCAGGGACTACCCCTCCACTTT. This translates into CASSGGQGLPLHF.

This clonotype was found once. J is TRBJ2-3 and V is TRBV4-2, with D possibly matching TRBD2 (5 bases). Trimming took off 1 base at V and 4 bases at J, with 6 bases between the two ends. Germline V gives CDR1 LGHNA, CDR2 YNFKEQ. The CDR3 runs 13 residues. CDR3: CASSQVLADTQYF. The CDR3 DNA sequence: TGTGCCAGCAGCCAAGTACTAGCAGATACGCAGTATTTT.

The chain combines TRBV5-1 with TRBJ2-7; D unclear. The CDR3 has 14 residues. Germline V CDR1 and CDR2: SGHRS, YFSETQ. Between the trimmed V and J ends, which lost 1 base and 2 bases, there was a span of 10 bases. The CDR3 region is CASSLHGGAYEQYF. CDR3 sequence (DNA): TGCGCCAGCAGCTTGCATGGTGGGGCCTACGAGCAGTACTTC. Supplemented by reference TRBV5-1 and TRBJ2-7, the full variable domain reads KAGVTQTPRYLIKTRGQQVTLSCSPISGHRSVSWYQQTPGQGLQFLFEYFSETQRNKGNFPGRFSGRQFSNSRSEMNVSTLELGDSALYLCASSLHGGAYEQYFGPGTRLTVT.

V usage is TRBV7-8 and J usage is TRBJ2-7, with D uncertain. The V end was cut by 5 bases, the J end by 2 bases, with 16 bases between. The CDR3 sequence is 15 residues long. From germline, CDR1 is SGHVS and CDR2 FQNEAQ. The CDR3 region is CASSPRGESPYEQYF. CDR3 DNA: TGTGCCAGCAGCCCCCGTGGGGAAAGCCCCTACGAGCAGTACTTC.